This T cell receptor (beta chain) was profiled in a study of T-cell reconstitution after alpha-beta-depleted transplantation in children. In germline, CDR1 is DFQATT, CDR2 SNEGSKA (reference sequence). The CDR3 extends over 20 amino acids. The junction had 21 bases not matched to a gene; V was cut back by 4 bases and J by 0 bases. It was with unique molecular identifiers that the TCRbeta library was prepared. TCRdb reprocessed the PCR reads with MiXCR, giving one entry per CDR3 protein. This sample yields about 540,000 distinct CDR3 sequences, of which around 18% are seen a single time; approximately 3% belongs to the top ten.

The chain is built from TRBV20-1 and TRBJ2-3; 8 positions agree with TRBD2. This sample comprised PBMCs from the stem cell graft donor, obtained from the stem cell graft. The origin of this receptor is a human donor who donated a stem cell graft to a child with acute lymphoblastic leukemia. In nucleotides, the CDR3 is TGCAGTGCTACGGGGGAGGCTAGCGGGTCCGAACGCTCTAGCACAGATACGCAGTATTTT. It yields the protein CSATGEASGSERSSTDTQYF.